These 8 T cell receptor beta chains originate from one sample sequenced in a study of radiation and T cells in renal cell carcinoma. Time point specified: baseline pretreatment blood. Treatment meaning: 15 Gy SBRT to primary tumor, nephrectomy 4 weeks later. TCRdb keeps only in-frame clones here, not all; method: immunoSEQ multiplex PCR. There are about 140,000 clones in the sample; roughly 83% occur only once, and roughly 25% lies in the top ten. This specimen was blood, taken from a patient whose treatment included radiotherapy and nephrectomy. The receptors come from a woman aged 45-59 years with renal cell carcinoma.

This chain connects TRBV5-6 to TRBJ1-6, with D unresolved. The CDR3 extends over 14 amino acids. V shed 4 bases and J shed 5 bases, with 10 bases lying between them. CDR1 is SGHDT, CDR2 YYEEEE, per germline. As DNA, the CDR3 is TGTGCCAGCAGCGCCATCGGAGATAATTCACCCCTCCACTTT. It specifies CASSAIGDNSPLHF. The entire variable domain, with the rest obtained from reference TRBV5-6 and TRBJ1-6, is as follows: DAGVTQSPTHLIKTRGQQVTLRCSPKSGHDTVSWYQQALGQGPQFIFQYYEEEERQRGNFPDRFSGHQFPNYSSELNVNALLLGDSALYLCASSAIGDNSPLHFGNGTRLTVT.

The rearrangement links TRBV2 to TRBJ2-5; no clear D gene. Germline V lookup: CDR1 SNHLY, CDR2 FYNNEI. This CDR3 is 14 amino acids long. V shed 5 bases and J shed 0 bases, with 10 bases lying between them. CDR3 region: CASSPRPDQETQYF. CDR3 coding DNA: TGTGCCAGCAGTCCCAGACCGGACCAAGAGACCCAGTACTTC.

The J gene is TRBJ2-3, the V gene TRBV28, with D possibly being TRBD1 or TRBD2 (5 bases each). V was cut by 4 bases and J by 6 bases, with 5 bases left in between. This CDR3 has 11 residues. CDR1 is MDHEN and CDR2 is SYDVKM in the germline V gene. The CDR3 loop reads CASSWDDTQYF. DNA of the CDR3: TGTGCCAGCAGTTGGGACGATACGCAGTATTTT.

This chain joins TRBV30 and TRBJ1-6; the D is unclear. CDR3 size: 13 residues. Germline CDR1 is GTSNPN and CDR2 is SVGIG (reference sequence). Trimming took off 3 bases at V and 4 bases at J, with 7 bases between the two ends. This CDR3 reads CAWSPLYNSPLHF. The CDR3 DNA reads as TGTGCCTGGAGCCCACTTTATAATTCACCCCTCCACTTT.

V and J are TRBV29-1 and TRBJ2-2; 9 positions match TRBD1. CDR3 length: 14 amino acids. The germline V gene encodes CDR1 SQVTM and CDR2 ANQGSEA. Unmatched junction bases numbered 5, after V lost 6 bases and J lost 3 bases. The CDR3 here is CSVLGTGHTGELFF. Here the CDR3 DNA reads TGCAGCGTGCTAGGGACAGGGCACACCGGGGAGCTGTTTTTT.

The genes are TRBV30 and TRBJ2-7, with 7 bases that match TRBD1. CDR3 size: 15 residues. Trimming at V came to 0 bases and at J to 6 bases, leaving 11 bases not matched to a gene. CDR1 is GTSNPN and CDR2 is SVGIG in the germline V gene (reference sequence). For the CDR3, the DNA is TGTGCCTGGAGTGTACGTCCGACAGGGAGAAGCGAGCAGTACTTC. The encoded protein is CAWSVRPTGRSEQYF.

V gene TRBV10-3 combines with J gene TRBJ2-3; 16 nucleotides match TRBD2. The trim removed 5 bases at V and 5 bases at J, leaving 4 bases unmatched. CDR1 ENHRY and CDR2 SYGVKD come from the germline V gene. The CDR3 covers 16 residues. CDR3 in amino acids: CAISPGLAGGLDTQYF. The DNA for the CDR3 is TGTGCCATCAGTCCGGGACTAGCGGGAGGGCTAGATACGCAGTATTTT.

The chain carries TRBV5-1 and TRBJ2-3, with TRBD1 as a possible D gene (7 bases). Trimming pared 4 bases from V and 4 bases from J, leaving 10 bases between. Per germline, CDR1 SGHRS and CDR2 YFSETQ. This CDR3 is built from 13 residues. Here the CDR3 DNA reads TGCGCCAGCAGCGGGGGGACAGCAGATACGCAGTATTTT. This encodes CASSGGTADTQYF.